The clone carrying this T cell receptor (beta chain) has ten or more counts. The sample is drawn from a study of regulatory T cells in long-lasting Graves disease. With 7 bases clipped from V and 4 bases from J, the junction kept 8 bases outside the gene matches. The CDR3 loop spans 15 amino acids. Germline V gene data show CDR1 as WSHSY and CDR2 as SAAADI. Arm-PCR of CDR3 regions and iRepertoire HTBI primers were used to build TCR beta libraries. TCRdb independently ran MiXCR on the multiplex PCR reads; one entry per CDR3 protein. This table has about 210,000 distinct CDR3 sequences, around a fifth appearing once. The sample's time point: newly diagnosed GD, antithyroid drugs for less than 3 months. Extracted PBMC RNA gave rise to the TCR library. The sample was also linked to a second study, of T cells in Graves' hyperthyroidism and ophthalmopathy. Per that study: Exclusion followed for patients with uncontrolled infection, other autoimmune disease, pregnancy or lactation. Within blood appeared most thyroid clonotypes that had expanded above 0.001.

The V gene is TRBV10-2, the J gene TRBJ2-5; 11 nucleotides match TRBD2. Material: peripheral blood mononuclear cells (PBMCs), obtained at new diagnosis, from a patient treated with antithyroid drugs. The clonotype was recovered from a woman aged 30 to 39 with Graves disease. The CDR3 coding sequence is TGCGCCAGCAAGAGGGTAGCGGGGGGGCCAGAGACCCAGTACTTC. This translates into CASKRVAGGPETQYF.